What follows describes a single TCR beta chain. The target antigen is unknown. This clone may be a read error of a much larger clone one base away. This entry is derived from a study of tumor-infiltrating lymphocytes in primary liver carcinoma. Whole-study context: Donors underwent surgery for histopathologically diagnosed primary liver carcinoma.

The template, approximately 500 ng total RNA, yielded TCR beta cDNA made with a constant-region primer. Libraries for TCR beta were built through three nested multiplex PCR rounds, which together made up a slightly modified ARM-PCR procedure. A C-beta reverse primer was combined with TRBV1-TRBV30 forward primers in the first two PCR rounds, and each round had 10 cycles. TCRdb used MiXCR to reprocess the multiplex PCR reads, holding one entry per CDR3 protein. The sample lists about 320,000 distinct CDR3 sequences, less than 75% occurring once. Whole-study results and caveats: Tumor-adjacent and tumor-blood pairs shared less of their repertoires than tumor region pairs shared. The use of bulk unsorted samples meant that CD4+ and CD8+ repertoires were not compared.

Germline V CDR1 and CDR2: SGHVS, FQNEAQ. This CDR3 region has 13 residues. They got blood RNA out of unsorted whole blood and also pulled out germline DNA. The chain couples TRBV7-8 to TRBJ2-2, with TRBD2 identical over 9 bases. The sequence was obtained from a man aged 40-50 years with primary liver carcinoma and hepatitis B virus infection. Sequenced sample: peripheral blood. The chain's CDR3 is CASSGTSTGELVF. The CDR3 DNA sequence: TGTGCCAGCAGCGGGACTAGCACCGGGGAGCTGGTTTTT.